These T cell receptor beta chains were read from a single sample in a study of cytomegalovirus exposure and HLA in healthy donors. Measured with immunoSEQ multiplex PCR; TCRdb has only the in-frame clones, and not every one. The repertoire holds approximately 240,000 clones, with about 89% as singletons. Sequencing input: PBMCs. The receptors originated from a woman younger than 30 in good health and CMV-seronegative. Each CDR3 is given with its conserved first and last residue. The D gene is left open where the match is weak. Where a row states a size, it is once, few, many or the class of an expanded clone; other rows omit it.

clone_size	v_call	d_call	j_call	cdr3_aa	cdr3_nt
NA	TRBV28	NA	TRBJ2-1	CASSPLVQDPNEQFF	TGTGCCAGCAGTCCCCTCGTTCAGGATCCTAATGAGCAGTTCTTC
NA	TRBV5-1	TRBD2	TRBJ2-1	CASTSPLAGGPYNEQFF	TGCGCCAGCACCTCCCCCCTAGCGGGAGGCCCCTACAATGAGCAGTTCTTC
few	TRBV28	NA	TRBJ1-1	CASSSPHILRFEAFF	TGTGCCAGCAGTTCCCCCCACATCCTCAGGTTTGAAGCTTTCTTT
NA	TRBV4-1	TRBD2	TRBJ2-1	CASSQVGTSKYNEQFF	TGCGCCAGCAGCCAAGTTGGGACTAGTAAGTACAATGAGCAGTTCTTC
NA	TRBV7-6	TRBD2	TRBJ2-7	CASSLWGGEQYF	TGTGCCAGCAGCTTATGGGGGGGCGAGCAGTACTTC
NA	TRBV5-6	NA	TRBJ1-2	CASSLGFAGDYGYTF	TGTGCCAGCAGCTTGGGATTCGCAGGGGACTATGGCTACACCTTC
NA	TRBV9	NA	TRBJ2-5	CASSVAGIQETQYF	TGTGCCAGCAGCGTAGCGGGAATCCAAGAGACCCAGTACTTC
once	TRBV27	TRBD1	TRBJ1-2	CASSLTTGQLYGYTF	TGTGCCAGCAGTTTAACGACAGGGCAGTTGTATGGCTACACCTTC
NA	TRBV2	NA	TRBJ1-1	CASQVSVNTEAFF	TGTGCCAGCCAGGTGTCAGTGAACACTGAAGCTTTCTTT
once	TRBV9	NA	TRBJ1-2	CASSVVPGESVYGYTF	TGTGCCAGCAGCGTAGTTCCCGGGGAGTCGGTCTATGGCTACACCTTC
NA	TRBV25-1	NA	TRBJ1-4	CASSRGTWGREKLFF	TGTGCCAGCAGCCGGGGGACTTGGGGGAGAGAAAAACTGTTTTTT
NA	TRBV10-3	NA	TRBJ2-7	CAISESLRGTPYEQYF	TGTGCCATCAGTGAGTCCCTACGCGGGACCCCCTACGAGCAGTACTTC
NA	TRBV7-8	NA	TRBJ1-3	CASSLAGIGSGNTIYF	TGTGCCAGCAGCTTAGCCGGGATAGGCTCTGGAAACACCATATATTTT
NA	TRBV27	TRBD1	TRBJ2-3	CASSGQGEAPDTQYF	TGTGCCAGCAGCGGGCAGGGGGAAGCCCCGGATACGCAGTATTTT
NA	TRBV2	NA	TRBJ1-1	CARKEDGGNAFF	TGTGCCAGAAAGGAAGATGGAGGGAATGCTTTCTTT
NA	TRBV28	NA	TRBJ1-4	CASSYGRTGEKLFF	TGTGCCAGCAGTTATGGGCGGACTGGGGAAAAACTGTTTTTT
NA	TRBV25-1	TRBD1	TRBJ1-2	CASSIRDRAPYGYTF	TGTGCCAGCAGTATCCGGGACAGAGCTCCCTATGGCTACACCTTC
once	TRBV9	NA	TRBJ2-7	CASSVGGHDSYEQYF	TGTGCCAGCAGCGTAGGGGGCCACGACTCCTACGAGCAGTACTTC
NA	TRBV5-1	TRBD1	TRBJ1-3	CASSLDQTGAGNTIYF	TGCGCCAGCAGCTTGGATCAGACAGGGGCTGGAAACACCATATATTTT
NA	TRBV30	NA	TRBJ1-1	CARNREATEAFF	TGTGCCAGGAACCGGGAGGCCACTGAAGCTTTCTTT
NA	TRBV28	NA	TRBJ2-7	CASSSSPGGFNMREQYF	TGTGCCAGCAGTTCCTCTCCGGGCGGGTTTAACATGAGGGAGCAGTACTTC
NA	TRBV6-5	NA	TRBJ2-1	CASRITSYNEQFF	TGTGCCAGCAGGATCACTAGCTACAATGAGCAGTTCTTC
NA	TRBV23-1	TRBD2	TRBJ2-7	CASSPLRGKREWSYEQYF	TGCGCCAGCAGTCCCCTCCGGGGGAAGCGGGAGTGGTCCTACGAGCAGTACTTC
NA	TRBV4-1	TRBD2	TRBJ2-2	CASSLRLAGEGTGELFF	TGCGCCAGCAGCCTCCGACTAGCGGGAGAGGGGACCGGGGAGCTGTTTTTT
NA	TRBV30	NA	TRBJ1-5	CAWTRSGSNQPQHF	TGTGCCTGGACCCGTTCCGGTAGCAATCAGCCCCAGCATTTT
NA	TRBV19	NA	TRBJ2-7	CASSREAMSSYEQYF	TGTGCCAGTAGTAGGGAGGCCATGAGCTCCTACGAGCAGTACTTC
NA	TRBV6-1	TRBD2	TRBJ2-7	CASSASSGTAYEQYF	TGTGCCAGCAGTGCCAGTAGCGGGACCGCCTACGAGCAGTACTTC
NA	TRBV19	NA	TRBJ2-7	CASSAQQGSPYEQYF	TGTGCCAGTAGTGCTCAACAGGGATCCCCCTACGAGCAGTACTTC
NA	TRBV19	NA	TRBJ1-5	CASNPIQGFNQPQHF	TGTGCCAGTAACCCGATCCAGGGGTTCAATCAGCCCCAGCATTTT
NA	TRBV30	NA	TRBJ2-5	CAWSVQRAPRAETQYF	TGTGCCTGGAGTGTACAACGAGCCCCCAGAGCGGAGACCCAGTACTTC
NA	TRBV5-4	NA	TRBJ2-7	CASSLVGTPSSYEQYF	TGTGCCAGCAGCTTGGTTGGGACACCATCGTCCTACGAGCAGTACTTC
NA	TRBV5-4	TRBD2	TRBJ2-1	CASSLARAGLAGEVRNEQFF	TGTGCCAGCAGCTTGGCCCGGGCAGGACTAGCGGGAGAGGTTAGGAATGAGCAGTTCTTC
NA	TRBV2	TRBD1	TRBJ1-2	CASSEIGNPTGDRYGYTF	TGTGCCAGCAGTGAAATCGGGAATCCCACAGGGGACAGATATGGCTACACCTTC
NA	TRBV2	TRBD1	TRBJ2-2	CASNPADRLTGELFF	TGTGCCAGCAACCCTGCGGACAGGCTCACCGGGGAGCTGTTTTTT
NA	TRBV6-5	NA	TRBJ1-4	CASSAHGTTGSSVFF	TGTGCCAGCAGCGCCCACGGAACCACAGGGTCGAGCGTGTTTTTT
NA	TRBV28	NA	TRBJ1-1	CASIIEGGTEAFF	TGTGCCAGCATTATAGAGGGAGGCACTGAAGCTTTCTTT
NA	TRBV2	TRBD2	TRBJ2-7	CASSGSGTSGRGNYEQYF	TGTGCCAGCAGTGGCTCGGGGACTAGCGGGAGGGGGAACTACGAGCAGTACTTC
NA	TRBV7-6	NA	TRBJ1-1	CASSLDTLGDNTEAFF	TGTGCCAGCAGCTTAGACACCCTGGGCGATAACACTGAAGCTTTCTTT
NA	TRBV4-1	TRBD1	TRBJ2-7	CASSQEAGGFEIYEQYF	TGCGCCAGCAGCCAAGAGGCAGGGGGCTTCGAGATATACGAGCAGTACTTC
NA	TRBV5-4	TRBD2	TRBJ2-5	CASSLVGLAVQETQYF	TGTGCCAGCAGCTTGGTTGGACTAGCGGTCCAAGAGACCCAGTACTTC
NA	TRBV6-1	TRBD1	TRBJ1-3	CASSETGDSGNTIYF	TGTGCCAGCAGCGAGACAGGGGACTCTGGAAACACCATATATTTT
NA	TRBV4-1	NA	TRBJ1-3	CASSQDRKTGGNRTGNTIYF	TGCGCCAGCAGCCAAGATAGGAAAACAGGTGGGAACCGAACTGGAAACACCATATATTTT
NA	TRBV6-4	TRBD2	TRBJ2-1	CASRISGNGGEQFF	TGTGCCAGCAGGATTAGCGGGAATGGCGGTGAGCAGTTCTTC